Following are 19 T cell receptor beta chains from one sample sequenced in a study of CD8 T cells in ankylosing spondylitis. TCRdb passed the 5' RACE reads through MiXCR, listing each CDR3 protein once. This sample carries 150,000 to 200,000 distinct CDR3 sequences, 10% to 15% of them seen once, and the ten largest clones take approximately 15%. The specimen sequenced was blood, either unsorted or a sorted T cell fraction (not recorded which). These receptors were obtained from a male donor with ankylosing spondylitis or in good health (not recorded which).

This chain links TRBV4-2 with TRBJ2-1; TRBD1 matches at 10 bases. This CDR3 region has 16 residues. Unmatched junction bases numbered 6, after V lost 3 bases and J lost 4 bases. Germline values: CDR1 LGHNA, CDR2 YNFKEQ. Here the CDR3 reads CASSQDGQGEYNEQFF. CDR3 nucleotide sequence: TGTGCCAGCAGCCAGGACGGACAGGGGGAATACAATGAGCAGTTCTTC.

The rearrangement joins TRBV20-1 to TRBJ2-7, with 7 bases fitting TRBD2. Germline CDR1 DFQATT, CDR2 SNEGSKA (reference sequence). The CDR3 consists of 15 residues. J gave up 4 bases and V 2 bases, and 11 bases lay outside the gene matches. The CDR3 loop reads CSARSLSGKPYEQYF. In DNA form, the CDR3 reads TGCAGTGCTAGATCTCTAAGCGGGAAGCCATACGAGCAGTACTTC.

The gene calls are TRBV20-1 and TRBJ2-1; D is unclear. V lost 3 bases and J lost 5, with 14 bases in between. The CDR3 runs to 14 residues. Germline CDR1 and CDR2: DFQATT and SNEGSKA (reference sequence). The DNA for the CDR3 is TGCAGTGCTAGGAATGACCTCGGCCACAATGAGCAGTTCTTC. It yields the protein CSARNDLGHNEQFF.

The chain recombines TRBV4-1 with TRBJ2-3, with 7 positions matching TRBD2. Germline loops: CDR1 MGHRA, CDR2 YSYEKL. The CDR3 is made up of 15 amino acids. With 0 bases clipped from V and 10 bases from J, the junction kept 10 bases outside the gene matches. CDR3 region: CASSQEGGDRRAQYF. The CDR3, as DNA: TGCGCCAGCAGCCAAGAGGGGGGGGACCGCCGGGCGCAGTATTTT.

This clonotype was seen many times. This chain connects TRBV11-3 to TRBJ2-1; 7 bases match TRBD2. The CDR3 contains 17 residues. Germline V gene lookup returns CDR1 SGHNT and CDR2 YENEEA. The V gene end was trimmed by 0 bases and the J gene end by 3 bases; junction bases not matched to a gene: 8. CDR3 DNA sequence: TGTGCCAGCAGCTTAGATCGTAGTAGCGGGCTCTACAATGAGCAGTTCTTC. Translating it yields CASSLDRSSGLYNEQFF. The entire variable domain, with the rest obtained from reference TRBV11-3 and TRBJ2-1, is as follows: EAGVVQSPRYKIIEKKQPVAFWCNPISGHNTLYWYLQNLGQGPELLIRYENEEAVDDSQLPKDRFSAERLKGVDSTLKIQPAELGDSAVYLCASSLDRSSGLYNEQFFGPGTRLTVL.

This clonotype came up a few times. The rearrangement joins TRBV11-2 to TRBJ2-1; TRBD1 aligns across 7 bases. Per the germline V gene, CDR1 is SGHAT and CDR2 is FQNNGV. Losses at the gene ends were 4 bases for V and 1 base for J; bases not matched to a gene: 7. This CDR3 has 16 residues. CDR3 sequence: CASSSEQGFSYNEQFF. CDR3 nucleotides: TGTGCCAGCAGCTCGGAACAGGGGTTTTCCTACAATGAGCAGTTCTTC.

V usage is TRBV7-9 and J usage is TRBJ2-1; tentatively, D is TRBD2 (5 bases). CDR3 length: 15 amino acids. Germline CDR1 and CDR2: SEHNR and FQNEAQ (reference sequence). The V end lost 4 bases, the J end lost 6 bases, and 16 bases lay between the germline ends. The CDR3 is CASSSGLLSGNEQFF. The CDR3 DNA sequence: TGTGCCAGCAGCTCCGGACTCCTCAGCGGCAATGAGCAGTTCTTC.

This chain uses TRBV7-9 with TRBJ2-1, with D hard to call. The CDR3 contains 15 residues. Trimming left V 1 base short and J 5 bases short, with 12 bases between. Per the germline V gene, CDR1 is SEHNR and CDR2 is FQNEAQ (reference sequence). DNA of the CDR3: TGTGCCAGCAGCTTAGGCAACAATCCCGACAATGAGCAGTTCTTC. Encoded protein: CASSLGNNPDNEQFF. Full variable domain (missing parts from reference TRBV7-9 and TRBJ2-1): DTGVSQNPRHKITKRGQNVTFRCDPISEHNRLYWYRQTLGQGPEFLTYFQNEAQLEKSRLLSDRFSAERPKGSFSTLEIQRTEQGDSAMYLCASSLGNNPDNEQFFGPGTRLTVL.

The table lists this clonotype with many counts. The rearrangement links TRBV6-1 to TRBJ1-2; 7 nucleotides match TRBD1. The germline CDR1 and CDR2 sequences are MNHNS and SASEGT. V lost 7 bases and J lost 3; bases outside the gene matches: 8. This CDR3 is built from 14 residues. CDR3 sequence: CASTEGAKDYGYTF. Here the CDR3 DNA reads TGTGCCAGCACAGAGGGGGCGAAGGACTATGGCTACACCTTC.

Here the CDR3 reads CASSAPSGAIYEQYF. The CDR3 DNA is TGTGCCAGCAGCGCGCCGTCGGGGGCGATTTACGAGCAGTACTTC. The V and J genes are TRBV7-9 and TRBJ2-7, with D perhaps assigned TRBD1 or TRBD2 (6 bases each). This CDR3 comprises 15 residues. From germline, CDR1 is SEHNR and CDR2 FQNEAQ (reference sequence). Trimming took off 5 bases at V and 4 bases at J, with 18 bases between the two ends.

The chain recombines TRBV5-1 with TRBJ2-5; a possible D gene is TRBD2 (5 bases). V was shortened by 3 bases and J by 0 bases, with 12 bases between the two germline ends. The CDR3 has 15 amino acids. In germline, CDR1 is SGHRS, CDR2 YFSETQ. The CDR3 bases are TGCGCCAGCAGCTGGACTTTCGAGTACCAAGAGACCCAGTACTTC. This codes for CASSWTFEYQETQYF.

The genes are TRBV27 and TRBJ2-7; TRBD2 matches 7 bases. V gave up 0 bases and J gave up 2 bases; unmatched junction bases: 10. The CDR3 is 17 residues long. Looked up from germline, CDR1 is MNHEY and CDR2 is SMNVEV (reference sequence). The CDR3 DNA sequence: TGTGCCAGCAGTTTATCGTTCGCGGGACGGGGGGCCTACGAGCAGTACTTC. Protein product: CASSLSFAGRGAYEQYF.

This chain joins TRBV7-9 and TRBJ2-3; D perhaps matches TRBD2 (5 bases). The CDR3 covers 12 residues. Germline-derived CDR1 and CDR2 are SEHNR and FQNEAQ (reference sequence). Trimming pared 1 base from V and 11 bases from J, leaving 10 bases between. The CDR3 DNA reads as TGTGCCAGCAGCTTAGTGGAACGGGGGCAGTATTTT. Translating gives CASSLVERGQYF.

This clonotype was counted many times. The chain recombines TRBV11-2 with TRBJ1-4; D possibly corresponds to TRBD1 (5 bases). The CDR3 length is 14 residues. Trimming shortened V by 7 bases and J by 8 bases, and 17 bases separated the two germline ends. Germline V gene data show CDR1 as SGHAT and CDR2 as FQNNGV. The CDR3 DNA reads as TGTGCCAGCAAGAAGGGGCGTGGAGAGGAAAAACTGTTTTTT. Protein: CASKKGRGEEKLFF. The full variable domain, in which reference TRBV11-2 and TRBJ1-4 provide the parts outside the CDR3, is EAGVAQSPRYKIIEKRQSVAFWCNPISGHATLYWYQQILGQGPKLLIQFQNNGVVDDSQLPKDRFSAERLKGVDSTLKIQPAKLEDSAVYLCASKKGRGEEKLFFGSGTQLSVL.

This clonotype came up a few times. This rearrangement joins TRBV3-1 to TRBJ2-5, with D possibly matching TRBD1 (6 bases). V was clipped by 4 bases and J by 5 bases, with 26 bases between them. There are 18 residues in the CDR3. Germline V gene data show CDR1 as LGHDT and CDR2 as YNNKEL (reference sequence). CDR3 loop: CASSPTTFRGWSNETQYF. In DNA, the CDR3 is TGTGCCAGCAGCCCAACGACCTTCAGGGGTTGGTCAAACGAGACCCAGTACTTC.

A few counts support this clonotype. The CDR3 DNA is TGCAGTGCTAAAGGGGACAGGGGGGACGAGCAGTACTTC. Encoded protein: CSAKGDRGDEQYF. This rearrangement joins TRBV20-1 to TRBJ2-7; 11 bases are shared with TRBD1. Germline loops: CDR1 DFQATT, CDR2 SNEGSKA (reference sequence). The V gene end was trimmed by 4 bases and the J gene end by 5 bases; junction bases not matched to a gene: 4. This CDR3 is built from 13 residues.

This clonotype was counted many times. The chain has TRBV14 and TRBJ1-5; no clear D gene. CDR1 SGHDN and CDR2 FVKESK come from the germline V gene. The germline V and J ends were trimmed by 4 bases and 5 bases, with 9 bases remaining between them. The CDR3 length is 13 residues. CDR3 sequence (DNA): TGTGCCAGCAGCCTCTCAGTTTATCAGCCCCAGCATTTT. Residues: CASSLSVYQPQHF.

The chain uses TRBV23-1 and TRBJ1-6; TRBD1 is a possible D gene (5 bases). TRBV23-1 is noted as an ORF with a role that remains uncertain. With 0 bases removed from V and 11 bases from J, the gap between germline ends came to 26 bases. This CDR3 has 19 residues. The CDR3 DNA follows: TGCGCCAGCAGTCAATCGGGGCTGCATACCGGGACCTCCGGGCCACCCCTCCACTTT. As protein: CASSQSGLHTGTSGPPLHF.

The CDR3 sequence is CASSLEARTDTQYF. The CDR3 DNA follows: TGTGCCAGCAGCTTGGAGGCTAGAACAGATACGCAGTATTTT. The chain is built from TRBV5-6 and TRBJ2-3; D gene uncertain. Trimming took 0 bases from V and 3 from J, leaving 8 bases between them. The germline gives CDR1 SGHDT, CDR2 YYEEEE. The CDR3 is 14 amino acids.